These 29 T cell receptor beta chains originate from one sample sequenced in a study of long-term antiretroviral therapy in people with HIV. Survey level was the resolution at which the v3.0 immunoSEQ assay ran. TCRdb's table, derived via immunoSEQ multiplex PCR, lists solely in-frame clones and lacks some. The repertoire includes roughly 17,000 clones, 85% to 95% of them detected once, and around 1.4% sits in the top ten. The source material was unsorted PBMCs, sampled 10 to 12 years after starting antiretroviral therapy. The source of these receptors is a young man with HIV.

J is TRBJ2-7 and V is TRBV2; D is perhaps TRBD2 (7 bases). This CDR3 is 14 amino acids long. V lost 7 bases, J lost 2 bases, and 15 bases lay in between. Germline V gene data show CDR1 as SNHLY and CDR2 as FYNNEI. The CDR3 protein is CASKGGTETYEQYF. The CDR3 DNA sequence: TGTGCCAGCAAGGGGGGGACGGAAACCTACGAGCAGTACTTC. Full variable domain (remainder filled in from reference TRBV2 and TRBJ2-7): EPEVTQTPSHQVTQMGQEVILRCVPISNHLYFYWYRQILGQKVEFLVSFYNNEISEKSEIFDDQFSVERPDGSNFTLKIRSTKLEDSAMYFCASKGGTETYEQYFGPGTRLTVT.

This chain joins TRBV20-1 and TRBJ2-7; D not resolved. CDR1 is DFQATT and CDR2 is SNEGSKA in the germline V gene (reference sequence). The CDR3 runs 11 residues. V dropped 6 bases and J dropped 0 bases, with 6 bases sitting between them. In DNA, the CDR3 is TGCAGTGCAGCGAGCTCCTACGAGCAGTACGTC. Amino acid sequence: CSAASSYEQYV.

The chain combines TRBV2 with TRBJ2-2; no clear D gene. The germline V and J ends were trimmed by 2 bases and 3 bases, with 19 bases remaining between them. Germline V lookup: CDR1 SNHLY, CDR2 FYNNEI. The CDR3 is made up of 18 amino acids. The CDR3 sequence is CASSERVVLGFHTGELFF. The DNA for the CDR3 is TGTGCCAGCAGTGAACGGGTGGTGTTGGGGTTCCACACCGGGGAGCTGTTTTTT.

The chain uses TRBV5-4 and TRBJ1-3, with D hard to call. The V end lost 4 bases, the J end lost 2 bases, and 7 bases lay between the germline ends. The CDR3 extends over 13 amino acids. The germline V gene encodes CDR1 SGHNT and CDR2 YYREEE (reference sequence). The CDR3, as DNA: TGTGCCAGCAGCACGGGTCCTGGAAACACCATATATTTT. Translation gives CASSTGPGNTIYF.

This sequence joins TRBV9 and TRBJ1-1, with 9 nucleotides matching TRBD1. The V gene end was trimmed by 3 bases and the J gene end by 8 bases; junction bases not matched to a gene: 8. The CDR3 covers 14 residues. In germline, CDR1 is SGDLS, CDR2 YYNGEE. The CDR3: CASSAASGTGEAFF. In DNA form, the CDR3 reads TGTGCCAGCAGCGCGGCAAGTGGGACAGGGGAAGCTTTCTTT.

The J gene is TRBJ2-1, the V gene TRBV25-1; D might be TRBD1 or TRBD2, each matching 5 bases. The V gene lost 3 bases and the J gene lost 3 bases, with 12 bases spanning the gap. From germline, CDR1 is MGHDK and CDR2 SYGVNS. The CDR3 spans 15 residues. The CDR3 DNA is TGTGCCAGCAGTGATTCGGGGCTATTCTACAATGAGCAGTTCTTC. The encoded protein is CASSDSGLFYNEQFF.

This clone was seen more than once but under ten times. The chain carries TRBV5-6 and TRBJ2-1, with TRBD2 matching over 8 bases. V gave up 3 bases and J gave up 3 bases; unmatched junction bases: 5. The CDR3 is 15 amino acids. Germline loops: CDR1 SGHDT, CDR2 YYEEEE. Here the CDR3 reads CASSSGTSNYNEQFF. The CDR3 DNA reads as TGTGCCAGCAGCTCCGGGACTAGTAACTACAATGAGCAGTTCTTC. Complete variable domain (other parts from reference TRBV5-6 and TRBJ2-1): DAGVTQSPTHLIKTRGQQVTLRCSPKSGHDTVSWYQQALGQGPQFIFQYYEEEERQRGNFPDRFSGHQFPNYSSELNVNALLLGDSALYLCASSSGTSNYNEQFFGPGTRLTVL.

The V gene is TRBV5-1, the J gene TRBJ2-5; D is perhaps TRBD1 (6 bases). The CDR3 length is 15 residues. V was shortened by 4 bases and J by 1 base, with 14 bases between the two germline ends. Per the germline V gene, CDR1 is SGHRS and CDR2 is YFSETQ. The CDR3 DNA follows: TGCGCCAGCAGCAGGGCCGGGACACTCCAAGAGACCCAGTACTTC. Protein: CASSRAGTLQETQYF.

V and J are TRBV6-5 and TRBJ1-4; D gene unclear. This CDR3 contains 11 residues. Germline assignment: CDR1 MNHEY and CDR2 SVGAGI. The ends were cut back, 6 bases at V and 8 bases at J, with 7 bases in the middle. Here the CDR3 DNA reads TGTGCCAGCAGAATGGAGGAAAAACTGTTTTTT. It is translated as CASRMEEKLFF.

The chain couples TRBV5-1 to TRBJ2-2; 8 bases agree with TRBD1. V was pared by 0 bases and J by 7 bases, with 8 bases of the junction left unmatched. The CDR3 contains 16 residues. Germline values: CDR1 SGHRS, CDR2 YFSETQ. CDR3 sequence (DNA): TGCGCCAGCAGCTTGGCCATCAGGGGGCAGATCGGGGAGCTGTTTTTT. Protein product: CASSLAIRGQIGELFF.

J is TRBJ2-7 and V is TRBV2, with 8 bases matching TRBD1. Germline CDR1 reads SNHLY; CDR2 reads FYNNEI. V lost 4 bases and J lost 1; bases outside the gene matches: 12. The CDR3 loop spans 17 amino acids. CDR3 bases: TGTGCCAGCAGTGGCCCTGCCCCGGGACAGGAGTCCTACGAGCAGTACTTC. Its translation is CASSGPAPGQESYEQYF.

This clone was counted between two and nine times. V is TRBV7-9 and J is TRBJ1-4; 9 nucleotides line up with TRBD1. Per germline, CDR1 SEHNR and CDR2 FQNEAQ (reference sequence). The CDR3 length is 16 residues. V trimming: 2 bases; J trimming: 7 bases; junction bases outside the gene matches: 8. CDR3 protein: CASSLRQGVIGEKLFF. CDR3 nucleotides: TGTGCCAGCAGCTTAAGACAGGGGGTAATAGGTGAAAAACTGTTTTTT. Based on the CDR3 plus reference TRBV7-9 and TRBJ1-4, the full variable domain is DTGVSQNPRHKITKRGQNVTFRCDPISEHNRLYWYRQTLGQGPEFLTYFQNEAQLEKSRLLSDRFSAERPKGSFSTLEIQRTEQGDSAMYLCASSLRQGVIGEKLFFGSGTQLSVL.

The V gene is TRBV18, the J gene TRBJ2-1; 8 bases fit TRBD1. The ends lost 3 bases at V and 8 bases at J; junction bases unmatched: 6. Per the germline V gene, CDR1 is KGHSH and CDR2 is LQKENI. The CDR3 length is 14 residues. CDR3 coding DNA: TGTGCCAGCTCACCCTCGACAGGGGACCATGAGCAGTTCTTC. Translating it yields CASSPSTGDHEQFF.

The rearrangement uses TRBV5-1 and TRBJ2-4; D might be TRBD1 (5 bases). With 0 bases removed from V and 8 bases from J, the gap between germline ends came to 6 bases. CDR1 and CDR2 (germline): SGHRS, YFSETQ. This CDR3 contains 12 residues. The CDR3 protein is CASSLDRYIQYF. The CDR3 DNA follows: TGCGCCAGCAGCTTGGACAGGTACATTCAGTACTTC.

This clone was counted once. This chain uses TRBV5-8 with TRBJ2-3; TRBD2 agrees at 12 bases. V lost 0 bases to trimming and J lost 4 bases; unmatched junction nucleotides: 3. The length of the CDR3 is 16 residues. Germline V lookup: CDR1 SGHTS, CDR2 YDEGEE. This chain's CDR3 is CASSLGLAGDADTQYF. The CDR3 DNA reads TGTGCCAGCAGCTTGGGACTAGCGGGGGACGCAGATACGCAGTATTTT.

V usage is TRBV2 and J usage is TRBJ2-3; TRBD1 agrees at 10 bases. J gave up 4 bases and V 6 bases, and 10 bases lay outside the gene matches. Germline V CDR1 and CDR2: SNHLY, FYNNEI. This CDR3 region has 16 residues. The CDR3: CASSYPGQGPPDTQYF. CDR3 sequence (DNA): TGTGCCAGCAGCTACCCGGGACAGGGGCCCCCAGATACGCAGTATTTT. Variable domain in full (rest from reference TRBV2 and TRBJ2-3): EPEVTQTPSHQVTQMGQEVILRCVPISNHLYFYWYRQILGQKVEFLVSFYNNEISEKSEIFDDQFSVERPDGSNFTLKIRSTKLEDSAMYFCASSYPGQGPPDTQYFGPGTRLTVL.

This clone was seen just once. This sequence joins TRBV6-5 and TRBJ2-7; tentatively, D is TRBD2 (5 bases). In germline, CDR1 is MNHEY, CDR2 SVGAGI. The CDR3 is 14 residues long. V shed 2 bases and J shed 4 bases, with 12 bases lying between them. The CDR3 sequence: CASSYNKGEYEQYF. CDR3 nucleotides: TGTGCCAGCAGTTACAACAAGGGAGAATACGAGCAGTACTTC.

In this sample, this clone turned up once. The chain joins TRBV4-1 to TRBJ2-7; 10 nucleotides align to TRBD2. The length of the CDR3 is 17 residues. Germline V CDR1 and CDR2: MGHRA, YSYEKL. The ends lost 3 bases at V and 3 bases at J; junction bases unmatched: 11. CDR3 DNA sequence: TGCGCCAGCAGCCAGGATGCTGCTAGCGGGGGACTCTACGAGCAGTACGTC. The encoded protein is CASSQDAASGGLYEQYV.

The chain carries TRBV4-2 and TRBJ1-2; D not resolved. There are 12 residues in the CDR3. Germline assignment: CDR1 LGHNA and CDR2 YNFKEQ. Trimming stripped 5 bases from V and 7 bases from J, with 11 bases between. The CDR3 nucleotides are TGTGCCAGCAGCGGGCAGGAGGGTGGCTACACCTTC. This sequence encodes CASSGQEGGYTF.

The chain uses TRBV19 and TRBJ1-2; D gene uncertain. This CDR3 region has 17 residues. V was pared by 1 base and J by 0 bases, with 15 bases between. Germline CDR1 LNHDA, CDR2 SQIVND (reference sequence). The chain's CDR3 is CASSIASYNPSNYGYTF. The CDR3 coding sequence is TGTGCCAGTAGTATAGCGTCCTACAACCCATCTAACTATGGCTACACCTTC.

The gene calls are TRBV28 and TRBJ1-1, with D unresolved. The germline V gene has CDR1 MDHEN and CDR2 SYDVKM. Trimming shortened V by 2 bases and J by 11 bases, and 18 bases separated the two germline ends. There are 14 residues in the CDR3. CDR3 loop: CASSLRAGLMWAFF. The CDR3 DNA reads TGTGCCAGCAGTTTAAGGGCAGGTCTGATGTGGGCTTTCTTT.

V usage is TRBV5-1 and J usage is TRBJ2-5, with 8 bases lining up with TRBD1. This CDR3 is 16 amino acids long. J gave up 2 bases and V 2 bases, and 8 bases lay outside the gene matches. Germline-derived CDR1 and CDR2 are SGHRS and YFSETQ. The CDR3 coding sequence is TGCGCCAGCAGCTTTTCCCTCAGACAGGGGCAAGAGACCCAGTACTTC. This sequence encodes CASSFSLRQGQETQYF.

The chain is built from TRBV13 and TRBJ2-7, with D perhaps being TRBD1 or TRBD2 (5 bases each). V was shortened by 10 bases and J by 2 bases, with 15 bases between the two germline ends. The CDR3 has 13 amino acids. Germline V lookup: CDR1 PRHDT, CDR2 FYEKMQ (reference sequence). The CDR3 DNA sequence: TGTGCCACTGCGGTCGGGGCGGCCTACGAGCAGTACTTC. It yields the protein CATAVGAAYEQYF.

The rearrangement uses TRBV9 and TRBJ2-5; D gene ambiguous. From germline, CDR1 is SGDLS and CDR2 YYNGEE. This CDR3 comprises 13 residues. Trimming cost V 3 bases and J 0 bases, with 6 bases left between them. The CDR3 region is CASSGEYQETQYF. Written as DNA, the CDR3 is TGTGCCAGCAGCGGAGAATACCAAGAGACCCAGTACTTC.

J is TRBJ2-1 and V is TRBV10-2; 8 positions match TRBD2. This CDR3 spans 15 amino acids. The V and J ends lost 6 bases and 4 bases, in that order; junction bases with no gene match: 8. Germline V CDR1 and CDR2: WSHSY, SAAADI. In DNA form, the CDR3 reads TGCGCCAGCAGCCCGACTAGCGCGGAATACAATGAGCAGTTCTTC. Translating it yields CASSPTSAEYNEQFF.

The genes are TRBV20-1 and TRBJ1-2, with D uncertain. The germline V gene encodes CDR1 DFQATT and CDR2 SNEGSKA (reference sequence). V shed 0 bases and J shed 8 bases, with 4 bases lying between them. This CDR3 region has 10 residues. CDR3 nucleotides: TGCAGTGCTAGAGAACAAGGCTACACCTTC. Its protein is CSAREQGYTF.

The chain is built from TRBV27 and TRBJ2-3, with D perhaps TRBD1 or TRBD2 (5 bases each). The CDR3 runs to 15 residues. Between the trimmed V and J ends, which lost 2 bases and 6 bases, there was a span of 15 bases. The germline CDR1 and CDR2 sequences are MNHEY and SMNVEV (reference sequence). CDR3: CASSLGGVQFDTQYF. The CDR3 DNA sequence: TGTGCCAGCAGTTTAGGGGGAGTCCAGTTCGATACGCAGTATTTT.

This clone was recorded once. This chain connects TRBV5-1 to TRBJ1-1; D not resolved. Trimming cost V 0 bases and J 7 bases, with 7 bases left between them. In germline, CDR1 is SGHRS, CDR2 YFSETQ. This CDR3 spans 12 amino acids. The CDR3 DNA is TGCGCCAGCAGCTTGGGAGGAGATGAAGCTTTCTTT. This gives the protein CASSLGGDEAFF.

The chain recombines TRBV5-1 with TRBJ1-5, with 8 bases fitting TRBD1. The J segment lost 4 bases and the V segment lost 3 bases, leaving 9 bases of the junction unmatched. The CDR3 totals 16 residues. CDR1 is SGHRS, CDR2 YFSETQ, per germline. Here the CDR3 reads CASSSQPGTGNQPQHF. The DNA for the CDR3 is TGCGCCAGCAGCTCTCAGCCCGGGACAGGAAATCAGCCCCAGCATTTT.